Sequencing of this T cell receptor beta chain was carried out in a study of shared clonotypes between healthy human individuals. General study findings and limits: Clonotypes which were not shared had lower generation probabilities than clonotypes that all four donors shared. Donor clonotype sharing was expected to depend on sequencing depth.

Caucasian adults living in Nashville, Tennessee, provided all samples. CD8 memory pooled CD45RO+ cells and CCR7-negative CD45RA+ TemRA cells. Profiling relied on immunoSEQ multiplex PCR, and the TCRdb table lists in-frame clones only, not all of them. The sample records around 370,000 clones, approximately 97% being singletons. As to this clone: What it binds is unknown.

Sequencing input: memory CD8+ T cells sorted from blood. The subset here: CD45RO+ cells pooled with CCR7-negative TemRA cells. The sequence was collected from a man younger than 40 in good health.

As DNA, the CDR3 is TGTGCCATCAGTGAGGCAGGGGATCAGCCCCAGCATTTT. Its protein is CAISEAGDQPQHF. The chain couples TRBV10-3 to TRBJ1-5, with a weak D call TRBD1 (6 bases). V lost 2 bases and J lost 5, with 7 bases in between. Germline values: CDR1 ENHRY, CDR2 SYGVKD. The length of the CDR3 is 13 residues.